This TCR delta chain is drawn from a study of Vδ1+ human thymocytes. Whole-study findings and limits: Thymic TRG and TRD repertoires appeared highly polyclonal. Thymic delta-chain repertoires held 20% to 25% Vdelta2 sequences and few Vdelta3, despite high sort purity.

The template was reverse-transcribed extracted RNA. Multiplex PCR used pooled V-gene forward primers and a constant-region reverse primer to amplify CDR3s. TCRdb applied CATT to the multiplex PCR reads for clone calling. In the table there are around 23,000 delta-chain clones, 6% to 8% of which are singletons. The CDR3 spans 15 residues. In germline, CDR1 is TSWWSYY, CDR2 QGS. Trimming shortened V by 2 bases and J by 6 bases, and 16 bases separated the two germline ends. The sorted cells were CD3+ Vdelta1+ Vdelta2- thymocytes from alphabeta-depleted thymus. Between roughly 98% and 99.6% of sorted thymocytes were Vdelta1+. As to this clone: The antigen is not known. In the same sample, other DNA sequences code for this CDR3.

The sequence was collected from a girl less than two years old who had congenital heart surgery. This sequence joins TRDV1 and TRDJ1; no clear D. The sequenced sample was Vdelta1+ gamma-delta thymocytes from the thymus. Regarding subset: FACS-sorted CD3+ TCRalphabeta- TCRVdelta1+ TCRVdelta2- thymocytes. The CDR3 nucleotides read TGTGCTCTTGGGGAAATCCCTGGTCTTGGAAATAAACTCATCTTT. Translation gives CALGEIPGLGNKLIF.